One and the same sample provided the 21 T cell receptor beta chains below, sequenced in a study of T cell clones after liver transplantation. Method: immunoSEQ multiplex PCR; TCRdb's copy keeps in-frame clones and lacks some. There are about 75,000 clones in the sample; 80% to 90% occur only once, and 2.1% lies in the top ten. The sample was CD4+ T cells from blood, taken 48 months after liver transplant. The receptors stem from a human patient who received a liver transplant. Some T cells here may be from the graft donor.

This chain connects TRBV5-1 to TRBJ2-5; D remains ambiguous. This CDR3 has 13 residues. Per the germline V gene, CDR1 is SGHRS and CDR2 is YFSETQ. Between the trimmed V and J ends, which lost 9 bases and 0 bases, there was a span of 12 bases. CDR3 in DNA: TGCGCCAACAACGGAAGACACCAAGAGACCCAGTACTTC. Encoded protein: CANNGRHQETQYF.

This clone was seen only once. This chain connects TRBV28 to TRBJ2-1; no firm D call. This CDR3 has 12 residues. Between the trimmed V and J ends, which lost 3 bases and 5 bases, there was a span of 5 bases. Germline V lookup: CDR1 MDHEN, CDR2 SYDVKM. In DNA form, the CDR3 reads TGTGCCAGCAGTTTCATCCACAATGAGCAGTTCTTC. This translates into CASSFIHNEQFF.

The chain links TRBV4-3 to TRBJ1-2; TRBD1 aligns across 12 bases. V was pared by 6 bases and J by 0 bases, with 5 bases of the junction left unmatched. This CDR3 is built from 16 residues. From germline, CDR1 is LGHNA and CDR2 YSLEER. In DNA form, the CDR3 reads TGCGCCAGCAGTCTCGGGACAGGGGGCTCTAACTATGGCTACACCTTC. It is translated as CASSLGTGGSNYGYTF.

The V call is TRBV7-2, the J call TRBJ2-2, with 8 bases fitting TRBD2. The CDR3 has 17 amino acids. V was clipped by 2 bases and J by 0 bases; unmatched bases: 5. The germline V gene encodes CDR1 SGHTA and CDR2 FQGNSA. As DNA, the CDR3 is TGTGCCAGCAGCTTAAGGGCGCGGGGGGCGAACACCGGGGAGCTGTTTTTT. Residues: CASSLRARGANTGELFF.

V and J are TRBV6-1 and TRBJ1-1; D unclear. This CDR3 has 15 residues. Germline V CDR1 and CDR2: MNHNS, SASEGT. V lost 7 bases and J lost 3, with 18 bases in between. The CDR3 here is CASTGKDGRHTEAFF. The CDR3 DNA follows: TGTGCCAGCACCGGAAAGGACGGTCGACACACTGAAGCTTTCTTT.

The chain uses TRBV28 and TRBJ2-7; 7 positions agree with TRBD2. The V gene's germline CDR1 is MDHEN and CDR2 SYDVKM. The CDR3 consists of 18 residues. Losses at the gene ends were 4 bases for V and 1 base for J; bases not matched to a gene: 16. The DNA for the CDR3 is TGTGCCAGCAGTTCCCCCCATAACCCGGCTAGCGGATCCTACGAGCAGTACTTC. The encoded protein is CASSSPHNPASGSYEQYF.

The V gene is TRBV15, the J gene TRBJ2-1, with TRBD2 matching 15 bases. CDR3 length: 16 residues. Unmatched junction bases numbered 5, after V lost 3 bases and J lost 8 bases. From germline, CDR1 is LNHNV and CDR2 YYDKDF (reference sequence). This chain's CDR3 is CATSSGLAGGRDEQFF. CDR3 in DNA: TGTGCCACCAGCAGCGGACTAGCGGGGGGGCGGGATGAGCAGTTCTTC. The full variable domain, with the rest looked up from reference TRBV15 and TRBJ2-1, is DAMVIQNPRYQVTQFGKPVTLSCSQTLNHNVMYWYQQKSSQAPKLLFHYYDKDFNNEADTPDNFQSRRPNTSFCFLDIRSPGLGDTAMYLCATSSGLAGGRDEQFFGPGTRLTVL.

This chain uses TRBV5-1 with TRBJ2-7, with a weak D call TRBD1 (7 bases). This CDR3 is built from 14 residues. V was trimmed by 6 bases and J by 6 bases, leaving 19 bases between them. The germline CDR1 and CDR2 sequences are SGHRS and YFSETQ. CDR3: CASKEGTDVAEQYF. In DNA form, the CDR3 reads TGCGCCAGCAAGGAGGGGACAGATGTCGCCGAGCAGTACTTC. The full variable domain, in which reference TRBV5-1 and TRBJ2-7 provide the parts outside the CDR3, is KAGVTQTPRYLIKTRGQQVTLSCSPISGHRSVSWYQQTPGQGLQFLFEYFSETQRNKGNFPGRFSGRQFSNSRSEMNVSTLELGDSALYLCASKEGTDVAEQYFGPGTRLTVT.

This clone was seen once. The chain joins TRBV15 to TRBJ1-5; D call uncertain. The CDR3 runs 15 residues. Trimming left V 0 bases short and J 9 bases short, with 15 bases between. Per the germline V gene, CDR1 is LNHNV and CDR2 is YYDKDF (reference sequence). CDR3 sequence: CATSRDREVGRPQHF. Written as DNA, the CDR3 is TGTGCCACCAGCAGAGATAGGGAAGTAGGACGGCCCCAGCATTTT.

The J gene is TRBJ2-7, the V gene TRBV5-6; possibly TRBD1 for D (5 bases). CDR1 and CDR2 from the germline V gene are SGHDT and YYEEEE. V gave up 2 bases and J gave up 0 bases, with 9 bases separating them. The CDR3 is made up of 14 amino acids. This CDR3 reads CASSLGVPSYEQYF. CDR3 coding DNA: TGTGCCAGCAGCTTAGGGGTTCCCTCCTACGAGCAGTACTTC.

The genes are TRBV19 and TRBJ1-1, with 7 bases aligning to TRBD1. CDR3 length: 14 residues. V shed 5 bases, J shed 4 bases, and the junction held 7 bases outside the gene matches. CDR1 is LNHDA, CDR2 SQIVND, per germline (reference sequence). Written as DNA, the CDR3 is TGTGCCAGTAGTCCCCGGGACAGAACCACTGAAGCTTTCTTT. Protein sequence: CASSPRDRTTEAFF.

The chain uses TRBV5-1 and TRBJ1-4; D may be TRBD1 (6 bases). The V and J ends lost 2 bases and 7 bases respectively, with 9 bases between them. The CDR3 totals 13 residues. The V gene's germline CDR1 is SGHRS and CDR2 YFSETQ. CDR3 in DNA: TGCGCCAGCAGCTTACAGGGTTCTGAAAAACTGTTTTTT. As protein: CASSLQGSEKLFF.

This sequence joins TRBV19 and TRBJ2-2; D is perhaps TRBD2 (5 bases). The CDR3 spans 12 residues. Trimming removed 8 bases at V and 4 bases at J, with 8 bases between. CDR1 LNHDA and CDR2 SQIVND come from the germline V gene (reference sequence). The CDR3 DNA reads TGTGCCAGTGGACTGAGCACCGGGGAGCTGTTTTTT. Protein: CASGLSTGELFF.

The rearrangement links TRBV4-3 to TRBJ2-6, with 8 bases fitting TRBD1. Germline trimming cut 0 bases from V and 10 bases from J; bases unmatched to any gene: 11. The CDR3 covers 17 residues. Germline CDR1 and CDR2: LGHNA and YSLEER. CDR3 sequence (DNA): TGCGCCAGCAGCCAAGATTTGGGGAACAGGGGGTATAACGTCCTGACTTTC. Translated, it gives CASSQDLGNRGYNVLTF.

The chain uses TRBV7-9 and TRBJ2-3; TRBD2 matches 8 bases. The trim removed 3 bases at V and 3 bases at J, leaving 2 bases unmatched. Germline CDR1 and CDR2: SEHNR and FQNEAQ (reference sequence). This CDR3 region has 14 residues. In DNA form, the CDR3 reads TGTGCCAGCAGCTTTAGCGGGAAGACAGATACGCAGTATTTT. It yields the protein CASSFSGKTDTQYF.

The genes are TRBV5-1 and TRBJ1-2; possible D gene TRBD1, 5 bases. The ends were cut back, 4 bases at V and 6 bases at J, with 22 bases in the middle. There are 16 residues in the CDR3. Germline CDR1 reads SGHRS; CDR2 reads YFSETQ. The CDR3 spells CASSLGPPRPGDGYTF. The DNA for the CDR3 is TGCGCCAGCAGCCTGGGCCCCCCTCGGCCGGGGGATGGCTACACCTTC.

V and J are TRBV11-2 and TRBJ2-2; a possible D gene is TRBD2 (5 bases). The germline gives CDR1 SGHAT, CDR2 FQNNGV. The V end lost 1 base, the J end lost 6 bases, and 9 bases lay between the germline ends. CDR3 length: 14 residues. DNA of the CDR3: TGTGCCAGCAGCTTAGTAGGGAGACCCGGGGAGCTGTTTTTT. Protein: CASSLVGRPGELFF.

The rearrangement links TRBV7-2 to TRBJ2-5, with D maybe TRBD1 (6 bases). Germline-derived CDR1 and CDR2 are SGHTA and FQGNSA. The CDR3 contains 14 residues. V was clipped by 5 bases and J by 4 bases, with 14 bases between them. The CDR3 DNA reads TGTGCCAGCAGCCAACAGGGAATTGGAGAGACCCAGTACTTC. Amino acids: CASSQQGIGETQYF.

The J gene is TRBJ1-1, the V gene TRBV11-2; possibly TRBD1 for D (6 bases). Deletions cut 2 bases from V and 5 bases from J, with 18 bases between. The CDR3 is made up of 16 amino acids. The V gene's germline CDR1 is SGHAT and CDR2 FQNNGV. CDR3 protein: CASSLRNTGTITEAFF. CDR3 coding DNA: TGTGCCAGCAGCTTAAGGAATACAGGGACGATAACTGAAGCTTTCTTT. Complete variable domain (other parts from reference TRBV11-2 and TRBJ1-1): EAGVAQSPRYKIIEKRQSVAFWCNPISGHATLYWYQQILGQGPKLLIQFQNNGVVDDSQLPKDRFSAERLKGVDSTLKIQPAKLEDSAVYLCASSLRNTGTITEAFFGQGTRLTVV.

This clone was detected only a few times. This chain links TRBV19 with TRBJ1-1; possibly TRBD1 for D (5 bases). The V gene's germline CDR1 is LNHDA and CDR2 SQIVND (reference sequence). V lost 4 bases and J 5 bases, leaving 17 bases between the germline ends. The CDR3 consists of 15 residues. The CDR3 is CASSKRLGVWTEAFF. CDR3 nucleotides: TGTGCCAGTAGTAAACGGTTGGGGGTGTGGACTGAAGCTTTCTTT.

In nucleotides, the CDR3 is TGTGCCAGCAGCCACGACAGGGGATCCAACTATGGCTACACCTTC. It encodes CASSHDRGSNYGYTF. This chain uses TRBV5-4 with TRBJ1-2, with TRBD1 matching over 8 bases. The V gene's germline CDR1 is SGHNT and CDR2 YYREEE (reference sequence). The J segment lost 2 bases and the V segment lost 4 bases, leaving 7 bases of the junction unmatched. The CDR3 covers 15 residues.